This T cell receptor beta chain appears in the sequencing data of a study of shared clonotypes between healthy human individuals (dated by TCRdb to about 2020). For the wider study: The cohort included a few men and a couple of women between 18 and 49 years of age. For each donor, CD4 naive and CD4 memory were each given three plates, CD8 naive was given two plates, and CD8 memory was given one plate. The study deeply sequenced blood TCR repertoires of five healthy adults to estimate repertoire size and the extent of clonotype sharing between individuals. To increase sequencing depth and limit assay-specific biases, different laboratories used diverse techniques to prepare libraries and sequence TCR repertoires. Between about 0.8 and 9 billion PBMCs per donor were obtained by leukapheresis. What the research found in general, with its limitations: Across a few donors, about 4.5% of naive CD4, roughly 3.8% of naive CD8, 2% to 2.5% of memory CD4, and 0.4% of memory CD8 clonotypes were shared. Sampling was restricted to blood, and TCR repertoires in tissue are likely to differ from TCR repertoires in blood. Compared with non-shared clonotypes, the clonotypes found in all four sorted-subset donors had higher generation probabilities. Larger estimated clonotype richness was generally found for naive subsets than for memory subsets. Because the study included only a small number of donors, the genetic and exposure-history diversity represented was limited. Even with the large sequencing depth, rarefaction of the sorted-subset datasets indicated that sequencing was incomplete. Pairwise subsampling indicated that sequencing depth was expected to affect the degree of clonotype sharing among donors.

CD8 naive samples consisted of CD45RO-negative cells that were positively selected for CCR7, yielding a CD45RA+CCR7+ population without TemRA cells. Donors were healthy HIV-negative adults with no recently reported acute infections or vaccinations. Every donor was a Caucasian adult living in Nashville, Tennessee, USA. Blood was obtained by leukapheresis, after which PBMCs were separated by Ficoll-Histopaque density gradient centrifugation and cryopreserved in liquid nitrogen vapor phase. Analytical flow cytometry was used to check the purity and quantity of each magnetically sorted T cell population. Each sorted fraction had its genomic DNA isolated and then quantified by UV absorbance on a Nanodrop 2000c. As to this clone: The antigen it recognizes is unknown. Base qualities are missing; no much larger clone stands one base away.

Ends trimmed: V by 3 bases, J by 6 bases; bases unmatched to a gene: 11. Measured from the cysteine to the phenylalanine, the CDR3 is 14 residues long. The kept DNA is CDR3 alone, 42 bases in frame from the first base. Reading the germline V gene gives CDR1 SQVTM and CDR2 ANQGSEA. TCR CDR3 regions were amplified from genomic DNA by multiplex PCR using the deep immunoSEQ assay. Extracted genomic DNA from each cell subset was spread evenly across all wells of several immunoSEQ 96-well plates, with each plate serving as a replicate. For sorted subsets, each replicate PCR was loaded with approximately 200 ng genomic DNA, equivalent to 30,000 or so T cell genomes. Purified libraries were measured with a Qubit 3.0 fluorometer, size-checked on a Bioanalyzer 2100, and measured again with the KAPA Library Quantification kit. A separate single-read 150-cycle Illumina NextSeq 550 flow cell was used to sequence each immunoSEQ 96-well plate. For the original study's pipeline: Because only junctional sequences without quality scores were contained in the immunoSEQ output, filtering matching that applied to full-length reads could not be performed. To assign V/J genes and CDR3, sequences were annotated against IMGT germline references using PyIR, a Python wrapper for IgBLAST v1.9. Reads were filtered out if the reads had weak V/J assignments (E-value above 1e-6), no CDR3, stop codons, out-of-frame junctions, or ambiguous translated residues. V3J clonotypes were defined as sequences sharing the same inferred V gene, J gene, and CDR3 amino acid sequence. Percentage overlap between repertoires was calculated by dividing the number of shared unique clonotypes by the size of the smaller repertoire. Repertoire richness was assessed with RTK rarefaction, the Chao1 estimator, and Recon v2.1 estimates of unobserved clonotypes. OLGA was used to compute generation probabilities for all TCRbeta clonotypes that the gDNA method yielded from four donors. Held by TCRdb, this immuneACCESS table contains in-frame sequences only and omits some clones. Under half of the omission traces to an unresolved V gene where checked; the cause of the rest is unknown. V, J and clone size are those of that table, while D and trimming were read from the DNA. The sample table lists around 1.9 million clones, 85% to 95% of them with a count of one. The ten largest make up about 1.7% of the sample.

The sequencing input was naive CD8+ T cells from PBMCs. The cell subset or site label here, explained by the study, means: CD45RA+CCR7+. The V and J genes are TRBV29-1 and TRBJ2-7, with 7 central nucleotides matching TRBD2. The TCR was taken from a man younger than 35 in good health. Some clones in this sample may be carry-over from other donors' samples. CDR3 protein: CSVDGGRGLGEQYF. The DNA sequence follows: TGCAGCGTTGATGGGGGGAGGGGCCTAGGCGAGCAGTACTTC.